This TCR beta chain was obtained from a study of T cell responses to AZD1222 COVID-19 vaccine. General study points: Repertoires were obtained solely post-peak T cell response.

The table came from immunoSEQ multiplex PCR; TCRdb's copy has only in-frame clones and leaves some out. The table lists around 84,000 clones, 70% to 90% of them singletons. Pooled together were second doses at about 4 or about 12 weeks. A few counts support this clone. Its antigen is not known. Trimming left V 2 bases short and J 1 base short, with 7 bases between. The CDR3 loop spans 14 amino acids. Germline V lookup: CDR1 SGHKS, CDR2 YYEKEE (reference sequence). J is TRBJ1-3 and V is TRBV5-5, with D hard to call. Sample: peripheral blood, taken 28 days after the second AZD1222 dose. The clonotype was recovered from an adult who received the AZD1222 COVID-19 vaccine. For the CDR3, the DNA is TGTGCCAGCAGCTTATGGAAGTCTGGAAACACCATATATTTT. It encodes CASSLWKSGNTIYF.